This is a list of T cell receptor beta chains from one sample in a study of vaccination effects on CD4 cells after COVID-19. These receptors' antigens are unknown. The protocol was immunoSEQ multiplex PCR, while the TCRdb copy is restricted to in-frame clones and leaves out a portion. The sample contains 22,000 or so clones, around 80% of which appear only once. This specimen consisted of CD4+ T cells from PBMCs cultured with a peptide pool, obtained before COVID-19 vaccination. The receptors stem from a human donor who had a prior SARS-CoV-2 infection. The CDR3 runs from the conserved cysteine through the conserved F or W. D genes are given only for firm matches. Only part of the rows carry a size: once, few, many, or a class if the clone is expanded.

TRBV5-5	.	few	TRBJ1-2	TGTGCCAGCAGCTTAACCAGGACAGTCTATGGCTACACCTTC	CASSLTRTVYGYTF
TRBV7-2	.	.	TRBJ2-2	TGTGCCAGCAGCGAAACTAGTTTTGTCGGGGAGCTGTTTTTT	CASSETSFVGELFF
TRBV6-5	.	few	TRBJ1-2	TGTGCCAGCAGTTACTTCCAGGGGCAAGGCTACACCTTC	CASSYFQGQGYTF
TRBV5-8	TRBD1	.	TRBJ1-2	TGTGCCAGCAGCCTTGGACAGGACTACTATGGCTACACCTTC	CASSLGQDYYGYTF
TRBV2	.	.	TRBJ2-3	TGTGCCAGCAGTTACACAGATACGCAGTATTTT	CASSYTDTQYF
TRBV27	.	.	TRBJ2-7	TGTGCCAGCAGTTTATCTGCCAGACCGCCCATTTACTACGAGCAGTACTTC	CASSLSARPPIYYEQYF
TRBV5-1	TRBD1	few	TRBJ1-4	TGCGCCAGCAGCCCGGACAGGGGTAATGAAAAACTGTTTTTT	CASSPDRGNEKLFF
TRBV7-6	TRBD2	.	TRBJ2-1	TGTGCCAGCAGCCCAAGCGGGACTTCCTACAATGAGCAGTTCTTC	CASSPSGTSYNEQFF
TRBV4-2	TRBD1	once	TRBJ1-2	TGTGCCAGCAGCCAAGAGGCAGGGGGCAGAGGTAACTATGGCTACACCTTC	CASSQEAGGRGNYGYTF
TRBV6-5	.	.	TRBJ2-4	TGTGAAGGGGAGCGGAGGACAGAAAAAAACATTCAGTACTTC	CEGERRTEKNIQYF
TRBV5-6	TRBD1	.	TRBJ2-7	TGTGCCAGCAACAGGGGGCATCTGGTCTACGAGCAGTACTTC	CASNRGHLVYEQYF
TRBV7-3	TRBD2	.	TRBJ2-1	TGTGCCAGCAGCTTAACCGGCGCGGGAGGGAGCTATGAGCAGTTCTTC	CASSLTGAGGSYEQFF
TRBV3-1/TRBV3-2	.	.	TRBJ1-1	TGTGCCAGCAGCAGTACAGGGTGGACTGAAGCTTTCTTT	CASSSTGWTEAFF
TRBV3-1/TRBV3-2	TRBD2	.	TRBJ2-4	TGTGCCAGCAGCCAAGGGGCAGGGAGGGCCAACATTCAGTACTTC	CASSQGAGRANIQYF
TRBV11-3	.	few	TRBJ1-1	TGTGCCAGCAGCTTAGTTCCAGACACTGAAGCTTTCTTT	CASSLVPDTEAFF
TRBV5-4	TRBD1	.	TRBJ1-2	TGTGCCAGCAGCTTAAAGACAGGGGCTTTAGGTGGCTACACCTTC	CASSLKTGALGGYTF
TRBV24-1	TRBD2	once	TRBJ2-5	TGTGCCACCAGTGACCCGGCAAGGGCTAGCGGGAGTGGGGAGACCCAGTACTTC	CATSDPARASGSGETQYF
TRBV11-3	TRBD2	.	TRBJ2-7	TGTGCCAGCAGCTCTGCACCGACTAGCGGGGTCTACGAGCAGTACTTC	CASSSAPTSGVYEQYF